This T cell receptor beta chain was observed in a study of cytomegalovirus exposure and HLA in healthy donors. The overall study: A prior analysis found about 120 million unique TCR beta sequences from around 190 million T cells.

Study observations and caveats: Available immune exposure information covered CMV serostatus only.

It was with 60 Vbeta and 13 Jbeta primers that the PCR ran. Profiled with immunoSEQ multiplex PCR; TCRdb holds only in-frame clones, not every one. This repertoire shows about 130,000 clones, around 83% found once; its top ten account for over 0.9%. The germline gives CDR1 LNHDA, CDR2 SQIVND (reference sequence). V was trimmed by 3 bases and J by 5 bases, leaving 10 bases between them. This CDR3 is built from 13 residues. As regards this clone: Its antigen remains unknown.

Sequenced input: PBMCs. The clonotype comes from a human donor in good health. This chain connects TRBV19 to TRBJ1-1, with D hard to call. The CDR3 region has the DNA TGTGCCAGTAGTATGGGCACTCTAACTGAAGCTTTCTTT. It yields the protein CASSMGTLTEAFF.